These 27 T cell receptor beta chains share one sample of origin, sequenced in a study of PD-1 blockade in mismatch repair-deficient tumors. Libraries were prepared by immunoSEQ multiplex PCR; TCRdb keeps only in-frame clonotypes and omits some of them. Of about 16,000 clones listed, more than 70% are singletons. The starting material was PBMCs, obtained before pembrolizumab treatment. The receptor set was obtained from an adult with mismatch repair-deficient cancer.

The rearrangement joins TRBV6-1 to TRBJ2-6, with D hard to call. CDR3 length: 14 residues. The germline gives CDR1 MNHNS, CDR2 SASEGT. V was cut by 3 bases and J by 2 bases, with 5 bases left in between. The CDR3 nucleotides are TGTGCCAGCAGTGAGGCGCCTGGGGCCAACGTCCTGACTTTC. Its protein product is CASSEAPGANVLTF.

The V and J genes are TRBV7-2 and TRBJ2-7; 11 bases agree with TRBD1. CDR1 SGHTA and CDR2 FQGNSA come from the germline V gene. V trimming: 6 bases; J trimming: 3 bases; junction bases outside the gene matches: 4. This CDR3 has 14 amino acids. The CDR3 DNA reads as TGTGCCAGCAGGGGACAGGGGGGGAACTACGAGCAGTACTTC. This translates into CASRGQGGNYEQYF.

This chain's CDR3 is CASSPHYEQYF. CDR3 DNA sequence: TGTGCCAGCAGCCCCCACTACGAGCAGTACTTC. V is TRBV11-2 and J is TRBJ2-7; D is undetermined. V was cut by 5 bases and J by 3 bases, with 5 bases left in between. This CDR3 has 11 residues. CDR1 is SGHAT and CDR2 is FQNNGV in the germline V gene.

V usage is TRBV10-2 and J usage is TRBJ2-1; no clear D. The germline CDR1 and CDR2 sequences are WSHSY and SAAADI. CDR3 length: 12 residues. Deletions cut 2 bases from V and 4 bases from J, with 3 bases between. CDR3: CASSEVYNEQFF. The DNA for the CDR3 is TGCGCCAGCAGTGAGGTATACAATGAGCAGTTCTTC.

This clone was observed a handful of times. J is TRBJ2-7 and V is TRBV6-1; TRBD2 might be the D (6 bases). Germline loops: CDR1 MNHNS, CDR2 SASEGT. The ends were cut back, 5 bases at V and 8 bases at J, with 13 bases in the middle. The CDR3 contains 12 residues. Here the CDR3 reads CASSRGAGKQYF. CDR3 coding DNA: TGTGCCAGCAGTAGGGGAGCGGGTAAGCAGTACTTC.

This chain connects TRBV10-1 to TRBJ2-5; the match to TRBD1 covers 9 bases. The CDR3 contains 15 residues. Germline CDR1 WNHNN, CDR2 SYGVQD (reference sequence). Unmatched junction bases numbered 10, after V lost 6 bases and J lost 5 bases. CDR3 DNA: TGCGCCAGCAGCGATGGACAGGGGCACGCGGAGACCCAGTACTTC. This gives the protein CASSDGQGHAETQYF.

This chain uses TRBV5-3 with TRBJ2-7; D gene ambiguous. TRBV5-3 is given ORF status, its function remaining uncertain. Between the trimmed V and J ends, which lost 0 bases and 3 bases, there was a span of 25 bases. The CDR3 runs 19 residues. The CDR3 DNA follows: TGTGCCAGAAGCTTGGCGGCCCCAAATAAGGACCTAGGAAGCTACGAGCAGTACTTC. As protein: CARSLAAPNKDLGSYEQYF.

The sample holds one count of this clone. The gene calls are TRBV27 and TRBJ2-6; D gene uncertain. Between the trimmed V and J ends, which lost 6 bases and 4 bases, there was a span of 28 bases. CDR3 length equals 20 residues. From germline, CDR1 is MNHEY and CDR2 SMNVEV (reference sequence). CDR3 protein: CASRARSDGSYFAGANVLTF. The CDR3 DNA reads as TGTGCCAGCAGAGCCCGTTCGGACGGATCCTACTTTGCCGGGGCCAACGTCCTGACTTTC.

V gene TRBV18 combines with J gene TRBJ2-3; TRBD2 matches at 9 bases. The CDR3 length is 17 residues. CDR1 KGHSH and CDR2 LQKENI come from the germline V gene. V lost 2 bases, J lost 4 bases, and 10 bases stayed unmatched. The CDR3 DNA follows: TGTGCCAGCTCACCATCTTTGCGGGAGGGCCGGGCAGATACGCAGTATTTT. This codes for CASSPSLREGRADTQYF.

The chain employs TRBV5-5 and TRBJ1-1, with D perhaps matching TRBD1 (6 bases). CDR1 and CDR2 from the germline V gene are SGHKS and YYEKEE (reference sequence). The V end lost 2 bases, the J end lost 11 bases, and 19 bases lay between the germline ends. This CDR3 is built from 14 residues. CDR3 sequence (DNA): TGTGCCAGCAGCTTCCCCGGATTGGCCGGGGGCGCTTTCTTT. This encodes CASSFPGLAGGAFF.

V usage is TRBV28 and J usage is TRBJ1-1; 10 nucleotides align to TRBD1. V shed 6 bases, J shed 11 bases, and the junction held 12 bases outside the gene matches. CDR1 and CDR2 from the germline V gene are MDHEN and SYDVKM. This CDR3 has 14 residues. CDR3 residues: CASRRTGTGAFAFF. As DNA, the CDR3 is TGTGCCAGCAGACGAACCGGGACAGGGGCTTTCGCTTTCTTT.

V gene TRBV30 combines with J gene TRBJ2-1; 10 bases are shared with TRBD2. Germline CDR1 and CDR2: GTSNPN and SVGIG (reference sequence). The CDR3 has 15 amino acids. J gave up 7 bases and V 0 bases, and 6 bases lay outside the gene matches. CDR3 coding DNA: TGTGCCTGGAGTGTAAGGCTAGCGGGAGTTAATGAGCAGTTCTTC. Its protein product is CAWSVRLAGVNEQFF.

This chain connects TRBV2 to TRBJ2-5; unclear D gene. Germline lookup yields CDR1 SNHLY and CDR2 FYNNEI. This CDR3 has 12 residues. V lost 4 bases and J 5 bases, leaving 8 bases between the germline ends. The chain's CDR3 is CASSVSWETQYF. CDR3 sequence (DNA): TGTGCCAGCAGTGTCAGTTGGGAGACCCAGTACTTC.

The J gene is TRBJ2-4, the V gene TRBV7-8, with D maybe TRBD1 (5 bases). V was pared by 3 bases and J by 0 bases, with 21 bases between. Germline-derived CDR1 and CDR2 are SGHVS and FQNEAQ. The CDR3 has 19 amino acids. In DNA, the CDR3 is TGTGCCAGCAGCTTTTTATCTGGGGCCTCGACCCTAGCCAAAAACATTCAGTACTTC. Protein: CASSFLSGASTLAKNIQYF. Based on the CDR3 plus reference TRBV7-8 and TRBJ2-4, the full variable domain is GAGVSQSPRYKVAKRGQDVALRCDPISGHVSLFWYQQALGQGPEFLTYFQNEAQLDKSGLPSDRFFAERPEGSVSTLKIQRTQQEDSAVYLCASSFLSGASTLAKNIQYFGAGTRLSVL.

The chain recombines TRBV28 with TRBJ2-3, with 9 bases lining up with TRBD1. Germline trimming cut 6 bases from V and 5 bases from J; bases unmatched to any gene: 12. The CDR3 covers 16 residues. Germline CDR1 and CDR2: MDHEN and SYDVKM. This chain's CDR3 is CASSQMGTGSLDTQYF. The CDR3 DNA sequence: TGTGCCAGCAGCCAGATGGGGACAGGGTCCCTAGATACGCAGTATTTT. Based on the CDR3 plus reference TRBV28 and TRBJ2-3, the full variable domain is DVKVTQSSRYLVKRTGEKVFLECVQDMDHENMFWYRQDPGLGLRLIYFSYDVKMKEKGDIPEGYSVSREKKERFSLILESASTNQTSMYLCASSQMGTGSLDTQYFGPGTRLTVL.

The V gene is TRBV27, the J gene TRBJ2-1; 10 bases fit TRBD2. The germline gives CDR1 MNHEY, CDR2 SMNVEV (reference sequence). This CDR3 is 15 amino acids long. Trimming cost V 5 bases and J 4 bases; bases outside gene matches: 5. The CDR3 sequence: CASSLGTSVYNEQFF. The CDR3 bases are TGTGCCAGCAGTCTCGGGACTAGCGTATACAATGAGCAGTTCTTC.

This clone has just one count. The V gene is TRBV30, the J gene TRBJ1-1, with D hard to call. This CDR3 is 13 amino acids long. Trimming stripped 5 bases from V and 5 bases from J, with 15 bases between. Germline V gene data show CDR1 as GTSNPN and CDR2 as SVGIG (reference sequence). The CDR3 coding sequence is TGTGCCTGGTATAAGACCCCGGGAACTGAAGCTTTCTTT. Encoded protein: CAWYKTPGTEAFF.

A note on this clone: This specimen includes other DNA sequences encoding the same CDR3. The chain has TRBV30 and TRBJ1-2, with D hard to call. In germline, CDR1 is GTSNPN, CDR2 SVGIG (reference sequence). This CDR3 has 12 amino acids. The ends were cut back, 3 bases at V and 4 bases at J, with 9 bases in the middle. For the CDR3, the DNA is TGTGCCTGGAGAAAGGATTCCTATGGCTACACCTTC. Amino acid sequence: CAWRKDSYGYTF. Complete variable domain (other parts from reference TRBV30 and TRBJ1-2): SQTIHQWPATLVQPVGSPLSLECTVEGTSNPNLYWYRQAAGRGLQLLFYSVGIGQISSEVPQNLSASRPQDRQFILSSKKLLLSDSGFYLCAWRKDSYGYTFGSGTRLTVV.

J is TRBJ1-2 and V is TRBV29-1; the match to TRBD1 covers 7 bases. The germline V gene encodes CDR1 SQVTM and CDR2 ANQGSEA. The V segment lost 3 bases and the J segment 1 base; nucleotides outside the gene matches: 8. This CDR3 has 15 residues. DNA for the CDR3: TGCAGCGTTGACCGTGCAGGGGGTGATAACTATGGCTACACCTTC. Translated, it gives CSVDRAGGDNYGYTF.

This clone was observed a single time. This sequence joins TRBV5-1 and TRBJ2-3, with D hard to call. The CDR3 runs to 14 residues. V was clipped by 5 bases and J by 1 base, with 11 bases between them. Germline CDR1 reads SGHRS; CDR2 reads YFSETQ. CDR3 amino acids: CASRRQAGTDTQYF. The CDR3 nucleotides are TGCGCCAGCAGGCGGCAGGCGGGCACAGATACGCAGTATTTT.

The V and J genes are TRBV14 and TRBJ1-2; tentative D call: TRBD1 (6 bases). The V gene's germline CDR1 is SGHDN and CDR2 FVKESK. Trimming cost V 1 base and J 4 bases, with 16 bases left between them. The CDR3 loop spans 16 amino acids. The CDR3 DNA reads as TGTGCCAGCAGCCAAGGGGTGGGGGCCCCTTTCTATGGCTACACCTTC. Translating it yields CASSQGVGAPFYGYTF.

The gene calls are TRBV5-1 and TRBJ2-7, with D unresolved. The CDR3 has 13 residues. Trimming removed 1 base from V and 4 bases from J, with 9 bases in between. Germline loops: CDR1 SGHRS, CDR2 YFSETQ. CDR3 nucleotides: TGCGCCAGCAGCTTGACTGGGTCATACGAGCAGTACTTC. Amino acid sequence: CASSLTGSYEQYF.

J is TRBJ2-3 and V is TRBV6-4; 10 bases agree with TRBD2. CDR1 and CDR2 (germline): MRHNA, SNTAGT. The junction had 7 bases not matched to a gene; V was cut back by 8 bases and J by 2 bases. This CDR3 is built from 15 residues. This CDR3 reads CASQRLAGFTDTQYF. The CDR3 DNA sequence: TGTGCCAGCCAGAGACTAGCGGGTTTCACAGATACGCAGTATTTT.

This rearrangement joins TRBV18 to TRBJ2-3, with D unclear. There are 12 residues in the CDR3. Trimming stripped 5 bases from V and 6 bases from J, with 9 bases between. Germline CDR1 reads KGHSH; CDR2 reads LQKENI. The CDR3 region has the DNA TGTGCCAGCTCATTGAAGGCGGATACGCAGTATTTT. This sequence encodes CASSLKADTQYF.

This chain connects TRBV29-1 to TRBJ2-1, with D unresolved. The CDR3 loop spans 13 amino acids. Per the germline V gene, CDR1 is SQVTM and CDR2 is ANQGSEA. V lost 4 bases and J lost 6, with 13 bases in between. In DNA form, the CDR3 reads TGCAGCGTTGCCAGTTCAAAGGGCAATGAGCAGTTCTTC. Translated, it gives CSVASSKGNEQFF.

This clone has just one count. The rearrangement joins TRBV7-9 to TRBJ2-1; 9 nucleotides align to TRBD2. V was pared by 4 bases and J by 5 bases, with 9 bases of the junction left unmatched. The CDR3 is 16 amino acids. Germline lookup yields CDR1 SEHNR and CDR2 FQNEAQ (reference sequence). This CDR3 is CASSYTGLAPDNEQFF. The CDR3 region has the DNA TGTGCCAGCAGCTATACTGGACTAGCGCCCGACAATGAGCAGTTCTTC.

CDR3 coding DNA: TGCGCCAGCAGCTTCGGACAGGGGCCGTCTACGGCCAAAAACATTCAGTACTTC. It encodes CASSFGQGPSTAKNIQYF. The rearrangement links TRBV5-1 to TRBJ2-4, with 9 bases identical to TRBD1. The germline V gene encodes CDR1 SGHRS and CDR2 YFSETQ. The CDR3 extends over 18 amino acids. Trimming at V came to 2 bases and at J to 1 base, leaving 10 bases not matched to a gene.